The next 18 T cell receptor beta chains were all read from a single sample in a study of blood T cells in healthy people across ages. Sample-barcoded 5' priming and a J-beta primer mix drove a second PCR of roughly 6 to 12 cycles. TCRdb passed the 5' RACE reads through MiXCR, listing each CDR3 protein once. Among more than 800,000 distinct CDR3 sequences listed, less than 50% were seen once. The sequencing input was blood. The receptors stem from a woman aged 60-70 years in good health.

This clonotype was detected once. V is TRBV7-3 and J is TRBJ2-1; 7 nucleotides agree with TRBD2. Germline CDR1 reads SGHTA; CDR2 reads FQGTGA. V dropped 2 bases and J dropped 0; count of bases not matched to a gene: 7. The CDR3 is 17 amino acids. DNA of the CDR3: TGTGCCAGCAGCTTAGGCGGGAGTCGAAGCTCCTACAATGAGCAGTTCTTC. Its translation: CASSLGGSRSSYNEQFF.

This chain connects TRBV9 to TRBJ2-1, with 9 bases lining up with TRBD2. Per germline, CDR1 SGDLS and CDR2 YYNGEE. V dropped 0 bases and J dropped 7; count of bases not matched to a gene: 2. This CDR3 spans 14 amino acids. The CDR3 bases are TGTGCCAGCAGCGTAGTAGCGGGAGTGAATGAGCAGTTCTTC. Its translation: CASSVVAGVNEQFF.

This clonotype was seen a handful of times. This rearrangement joins TRBV28 to TRBJ2-5; no reliable D call. CDR3 length: 12 amino acids. The germline V gene encodes CDR1 MDHEN and CDR2 SYDVKM. Trimming shortened V by 6 bases and J by 5 bases, and 10 bases separated the two germline ends. The CDR3 reads CASSVQRETQYF. CDR3 bases: TGTGCCAGCAGCGTCCAGAGGGAGACCCAGTACTTC.

The rearrangement joins TRBV2 to TRBJ1-5; D gene unclear. The CDR3 length is 13 residues. Trimming removed 7 bases at V and 4 bases at J, with 11 bases between. In germline, CDR1 is SNHLY, CDR2 FYNNEI. The CDR3, as DNA: TGTGCCAGCAAGCGGCAGATAAATCAGCCCCAGCATTTT. This translates into CASKRQINQPQHF.

The chain combines TRBV28 with TRBJ2-1; no clear D gene. The CDR3 sequence is 11 residues long. V dropped 6 bases and J dropped 10 bases, with 10 bases sitting between them. CDR1 is MDHEN, CDR2 SYDVKM, per germline. CDR3 residues: CASRTVYEQFF. The CDR3 bases are TGTGCCAGCAGAACAGTCTACGAGCAGTTCTTC.

The sample holds a few counts of this clonotype. Given a much more abundant clone one base away, this may be a read error. The J gene is TRBJ2-3, the V gene TRBV29-1; TRBD2 agrees at 8 bases. Losses at the gene ends were 7 bases for V and 11 bases for J; bases not matched to a gene: 14. This CDR3 is 13 amino acids long. Germline CDR1 reads SQVTM; CDR2 reads ANQGSEA. The CDR3 loop is CSGGTSGAVGQYF. Here the CDR3 DNA reads TGCAGCGGTGGGACTAGTGGTGCAGTAGGGCAGTATTTT.

This clonotype was observed a few times. V gene TRBV9 combines with J gene TRBJ2-7; 7 positions match TRBD2. CDR3 length: 14 residues. From germline, CDR1 is SGDLS and CDR2 YYNGEE. V shed 0 bases and J 3 bases; nucleotides not matched to a gene: 3. The CDR3 DNA follows: TGTGCCAGCAGCGTAGGGACTAGGGTCTACGAGCAGTACTTC. It codes for CASSVGTRVYEQYF.

This clonotype has more than one count but fewer than ten. This sequence joins TRBV7-2 and TRBJ2-4; tentatively, D is TRBD1 or TRBD2 (6 bases each). CDR1 SGHTA and CDR2 FQGNSA come from the germline V gene. The V gene lost 1 base and the J gene lost 1 base, with 11 bases spanning the gap. CDR3 size: 16 residues. The CDR3 DNA reads as TGTGCCAGCAGCTTAGTAGGGGGGTGGGCCAAAAACATTCAGTACTTC. Translated, it gives CASSLVGGWAKNIQYF.

This chain connects TRBV20-1 to TRBJ2-1; possible D gene TRBD1, 5 bases. With 3 bases removed from V and 4 bases from J, the gap between germline ends came to 16 bases. The length of the CDR3 is 15 residues. Germline CDR1 reads DFQATT; CDR2 reads SNEGSKA (reference sequence). The CDR3 loop reads CSARPIVGVYNEQFF. DNA of the CDR3: TGCAGTGCTAGGCCCATCGTAGGGGTTTACAATGAGCAGTTCTTC.

The V call is TRBV29-1, the J call TRBJ2-1; D is possibly TRBD1 or TRBD2 (5 bases each). Germline values: CDR1 SQVTM, CDR2 ANQGSEA. This CDR3 contains 14 residues. Trimming cost V 6 bases and J 0 bases, with 12 bases left between them. The CDR3 DNA reads as TGCAGCGTGGTAAGGGACGCCTCCTACAATGAGCAGTTCTTC. Translation: CSVVRDASYNEQFF.

About this clonotype: A much larger clonotype is one base distant, so this may be a read error. The genes are TRBV30 and TRBJ2-1, with D perhaps matching TRBD1 (6 bases). The V gene's germline CDR1 is GTSNPN and CDR2 SVGIG (reference sequence). This CDR3 has 13 amino acids. Trimming cost V 6 bases and J 13 bases, with 22 bases left between them. CDR3 sequence reads: CACRGTRGETQFF. The CDR3 bases are TGTGCCTGCAGGGGAACGAGGGGAGAGACCCAGTTCTTC.

The rearrangement uses TRBV20-1 and TRBJ2-5, with TRBD1 identical over 11 bases. The CDR3 covers 15 residues. With V trimmed by 3 bases and J by 4 bases, 7 bases remained unmatched. Germline CDR1 DFQATT, CDR2 SNEGSKA (reference sequence). CDR3 region: CSARDRGRPGETQYF. The CDR3 DNA sequence: TGCAGTGCTAGGGACAGGGGGCGCCCAGGAGAGACCCAGTACTTC.

The V call is TRBV20-1, the J call TRBJ1-4, with 8 positions matching TRBD1. Per the germline V gene, CDR1 is DFQATT and CDR2 is SNEGSKA (reference sequence). The CDR3 runs to 11 residues. V lost 1 base and J lost 13; bases outside the gene matches: 2. The CDR3 spells CSARGTGSLFF. The CDR3 DNA sequence: TGCAGTGCTAGAGGGACAGGGTCACTGTTTTTT.

The chain links TRBV6-5 to TRBJ1-4; TRBD1 matches at 8 bases. Per the germline V gene, CDR1 is MNHEY and CDR2 is SVGAGI. The CDR3 loop spans 15 amino acids. The V gene end was trimmed by 5 bases and the J gene end by 6 bases; junction bases not matched to a gene: 8. In DNA form, the CDR3 reads TGTGCCAGCAGTAAAGGACAGGGCGCCGATGAAAAACTGTTTTTT. It is translated as CASSKGQGADEKLFF.

This chain links TRBV5-1 with TRBJ2-1; 8 positions match TRBD2. The CDR3 totals 15 residues. Germline V gene sequence: CDR1 SGHRS, CDR2 YFSETQ. Trimming took 4 bases from V and 5 from J; bases not matched to a gene: 8. The DNA of the CDR3 is TGCGCCAGCAGCCCGGGACTAGTGCTCAACAATGAGCAGTTCTTC. Its translation is CASSPGLVLNNEQFF. Full variable domain (missing parts from reference TRBV5-1 and TRBJ2-1): KAGVTQTPRYLIKTRGQQVTLSCSPISGHRSVSWYQQTPGQGLQFLFEYFSETQRNKGNFPGRFSGRQFSNSRSEMNVSTLELGDSALYLCASSPGLVLNNEQFFGPGTRLTVL.

The chain links TRBV12-3 or TRBV12-4 to TRBJ2-4; 7 bases are shared with TRBD1. The CDR3 is made up of 15 amino acids. Trimming at V came to 8 bases and at J to 3 bases, leaving 10 bases not matched to a gene. The CDR3 protein is CASRNRGEGKNIQYF. CDR3 sequence (DNA): TGTGCCAGCCGGAACAGGGGTGAGGGCAAAAACATTCAGTACTTC.

This chain links TRBV7-7 with TRBJ2-3; D possibly uses TRBD1 or TRBD2 (5 bases each). Trimming removed 5 bases from V and 0 bases from J, with 15 bases in between. The V gene's germline CDR1 is SSHAT and CDR2 FNYEAQ (reference sequence). The CDR3 runs 16 residues. The CDR3 DNA reads TGTGCCAGCAGCCCCGGGACCCACGGTAGCACAGATACGCAGTATTTT. Protein product: CASSPGTHGSTDTQYF.

The chain combines TRBV7-4 with TRBJ1-1; D call uncertain. The germline V gene has CDR1 SGHVT and CDR2 SQSDAQ. Trimming pared 5 bases from V and 1 base from J, leaving 20 bases between. This CDR3 comprises 17 residues. The CDR3 nucleotides are TGTGCCAGCAGCCGGAGAATCCTCGTTCTCGAGAACACTGAAGCTTTCTTT. Its translation: CASSRRILVLENTEAFF.